These 4 T cell receptor beta chains originate from one sample sequenced in a study of blood T cell repertoires in COVID-19. The table came from immunoSEQ multiplex PCR; TCRdb's copy has only in-frame clones and leaves some out. The data show 150,000 or so clones, with less than 85% seen just once and roughly 3% held by the top ten. Sequenced material: peripheral blood. The receptors were gathered from a human donor with acute or convalescent COVID-19. The donor label of this sample is uncertain.

This chain uses TRBV30 with TRBJ1-4; D may be TRBD1 (5 bases). The CDR3 spans 17 residues. V lost 2 bases, J lost 5 bases, and 21 bases lay in between. Germline assignment: CDR1 GTSNPN and CDR2 SVGIG (reference sequence). CDR3 loop: CAWSPGRGIGRNEKLFF. Written as DNA, the CDR3 is TGTGCCTGGAGTCCTGGGAGGGGAATAGGTAGAAATGAAAAACTGTTTTTT.

This chain connects TRBV7-8 to TRBJ2-2, with 11 nucleotides matching TRBD2. CDR3 size: 16 residues. V shed 5 bases, J shed 5 bases, and the junction held 7 bases outside the gene matches. The V gene's germline CDR1 is SGHVS and CDR2 FQNEAQ. CDR3 sequence reads: CASSRPSGGPTGELFF. CDR3 DNA: TGTGCCAGCAGCCGTCCTAGCGGGGGGCCGACCGGGGAGCTGTTTTTT.

This clone was seen only once. The V and J genes are TRBV28 and TRBJ1-5; weak D call: TRBD1 (6 bases). Germline CDR1 reads MDHEN; CDR2 reads SYDVKM. The V end was cut by 6 bases, the J end by 6 bases, with 15 bases between. The CDR3 length is 14 residues. CDR3 loop: CASRGAGLGQPQHF. In nucleotides, the CDR3 is TGTGCCAGCAGGGGGGCAGGACTGGGTCAGCCCCAGCATTTT.

The chain carries TRBV7-9 and TRBJ1-1; D remains ambiguous. This CDR3 contains 14 residues. The germline gives CDR1 SEHNR, CDR2 FQNEAQ (reference sequence). V lost 2 bases, J lost 1 base, and 8 bases lay in between. This CDR3 reads CASSLNRPNTEAFF. The CDR3 DNA follows: TGTGCCAGCAGCTTAAACAGACCGAACACTGAAGCTTTCTTT.